The T cell receptor (beta chain) under discussion was sequenced for a study of shared clonotypes between healthy human individuals. General study results and limits: As a rule, naive subsets had a larger estimated richness than memory subsets. The naive CD4 repertoires of a handful of donors were compared, and around 5.1% of clonotypes were shared.

Profiled with immunoSEQ multiplex PCR; TCRdb holds only in-frame clones, not every one. The sample has more than 200,000 clones, over 50% seen once; the top ten hold over 8.5%. Each donor was a Caucasian adult residing in Nashville, Tennessee. Notes on this clone: Its antigen is not identified. The same CDR3 also results from other DNA sequences found in this sample.

The sequence was obtained from a man under 40 in good health. Sample: memory CD4+ T cells sorted from blood. Documented subset: CD45RA-negative fraction.

The CDR3 loop reads CASSEPGYEQYF. The CDR3 DNA follows: TGCGCCAGCAGTGAGCCCGGATACGAGCAGTACTTC. The chain links TRBV10-1 to TRBJ2-7; D gene ambiguous. In germline, CDR1 is WNHNN, CDR2 SYGVQD (reference sequence). With 2 bases removed from V and 4 bases from J, the gap between germline ends came to 6 bases. The CDR3 has 12 amino acids.